This T cell receptor beta chain derives from a study of cytomegalovirus exposure and HLA in healthy donors. Looking at the study overall: As released early, the data held around 80 million unique TCRs from HLA-typed donors. Findings of the study overall: Some V segments, including TRBV6-2 and TRBV6-3, were excluded as indistinguishable. Most TCRs appeared rarely, but some public TCRs recurred in many donors.

With 60 Vbeta and 13 Jbeta primers, the PCR was carried out. In the authors' methods: In a later analysis, of around 80 million unique beta chains, 9 million to 11 million appeared in at least two donors. Clones were read by immunoSEQ multiplex PCR, and TCRdb kept only the in-frame ones, dropping some. The V and J calls and clone size come from that table; D and trimming were worked out from the DNA. The sample shows approximately 110,000 clones, around 72% of them seen only once. The CDR3 sequence is 12 residues long. Germline CDR1 and CDR2: SGHTA and FQGTGA. Trimming removed 3 bases at V and 5 bases at J, with 4 bases between. Regarding this clone: What it binds is not known.

The origin of this receptor is a man between 25 and 39 years old in good health and CMV-seronegative. The rearrangement uses TRBV7-3 and TRBJ2-2; D is unresolved. The sample was PBMCs. The CDR3 sequence is CASSFGTGELFF. The CDR3 coding sequence is TGTGCCAGCAGCTTCGGTACCGGGGAGCTGTTTTTT.